This entry describes one T cell receptor (beta chain). This clone's antigen is unknown. It has no much larger one-base neighbor in the sample; base qualities were not kept. The immunoSEQ Assay, a bias-controlled multiplex PCR, was used to amplify TCRbeta CDR3 regions from genomic DNA. As for the original processing: Nucleated cell counts per sample were estimated from amplification of reference gene primers within the assay. To quantify the absolute abundance of each unique TCRbeta CDR3 rearrangement, sequence reads were collapsed and filtered. For each sample, productive Simpson clonality was calculated by taking the square root of Simpson's diversity index across productive rearrangements. TCRdb carries this immuneACCESS record with in-frame sequences only. Its versions omit some clonotypes, under half of them owing to an unresolved V gene in the studies checked, with the rest unexplained. V, J and clone size derive from that table, while D and trimming were established from the DNA sequence. The sample table contains about 100,000 clones; only one count was recorded for 88% of them. Around 2% of the sample is held by the ten biggest clonotypes.

This sample was taken from a study of blood T cell repertoires in COVID-19 (dated by TCRdb to 2020 to 2021). For context, the study as a whole: The collaborator samples originated in the United States, Italy and Spain and spanned the acute and convalescent phases of COVID-19. The material from the prospective study consisted of cDNA or gDNA derived from T cells, B-cell-depleted T cells, or PBMCs. Subjects who had been exposed to COVID-19, were actively infected with it, or had recovered from it provided the deeply sampled blood TCRbeta repertoires that made up the dataset. A freely available public database, intended as a resource for researchers studying the immune response to SARS-CoV-2, is where the repertoires were released. Samples came from the ongoing ImmuneRACE study (first 160 participants) plus 1,254 subjects from 6 global collaborators. Nearly every sample came with metadata listing a de-identified subject ID, COVID-19 status, age in years and sex. HLA class I and class II types, where available, came from metadata supplied by the sample provider rather than from assay-based typing. Paper-wide results and their limitations: How much clinical and demographic metadata was included differed by source and by participant, and the metadata was provided uncurated.

The germline V gene specifies SGHRS as CDR1 and YFSETQ as CDR2. The CDR3 runs 14 residues from the cysteine to the phenylalanine. The DNA shown is the 42-base CDR3, in frame from base 1. The germline V and J ends show losses of 3 bases and 3 bases respectively, and no gene match explains 5 bases of the junction. Each collaborating institution followed its own protocols to collect whole blood in K2EDTA tubes. For TCRbeta analysis, collaborators shipped samples in one of three forms: frozen whole blood, isolated PBMCs, or DNA extracted from either of those sample types. This TCR came from a human donor in a cohort sampled during active COVID-19. Sequenced: peripheral blood. The rearrangement combines TRBV5-1 with TRBJ2-7; TRBD1 agrees with 8 junctional bases. This receptor carries the CDR3 CASSWGGQGYEQYF. The DNA reads TGCGCCAGCAGCTGGGGCGGACAGGGCTACGAGCAGTACTTC.